The sequence of this T cell receptor (beta chain) was determined in a study of blood T cell repertoires in COVID-19. Looking at the study overall: PBMCs, B-cell-depleted T cells, or T cells were the source of the cDNA or gDNA that made up the material.

In the authors' workflow: Reference gene primers were amplified, and this amplification served to estimate nucleated cell counts. Assay: immunoSEQ multiplex PCR; the TCRdb copy retains only in-frame clones and omits some. V and J calls and clone size are given by that table; D and trimming were obtained from the DNA. The sample shows about 170,000 clones, approximately 82% of them seen only once. This CDR3 is 15 amino acids long. Trimming at V came to 8 bases and at J to 2 bases, leaving 9 bases not matched to a gene. In germline, CDR1 is MNHEY, CDR2 SVGAGI. J is TRBJ1-2 and V is TRBV6-5; TRBD1 matches at 9 bases. This clonotype was obtained from a woman in her thirties or forties with COVID-19, enrolled during active disease. The sample was peripheral blood. CDR3 residues: CASVQGAHANYGYTF. CDR3 sequence (DNA): TGTGCCAGCGTACAGGGGGCGCATGCCAACTATGGCTACACCTTC.